This TCR beta chain was captured in a study of beta chain features in type 1 diabetes. Germline-derived CDR1 and CDR2 are PRHDT and FYEKMQ (reference sequence). CDR3 length: 16 amino acids. After removal of 3 bases from V and 5 bases from J, the junction contained 9 bases not matched to a gene. Of note for this clone: No antigen is known for it.

Study-wide results and limits: The question of HLA type influencing TCRB rearrangement was one that remained unresolved here. TCRB CDR3s were moderately but significantly shorter in Type 1 diabetes patients in all four CD4+ subsets.

The whole isolated RNA underwent reverse transcription, so sequencing captured expressed TCRB transcripts. About 3.57 million reads, on average, came from each naive, central memory and regulatory T cell sample. Produced via immunoSEQ multiplex PCR; TCRdb's table is partial and in-frame only. The data show hundreds of thousands of clones, 13% seen once. Material for sequencing was naive CD4+ T cells from blood. This chain links TRBV13 with TRBJ1-1; TRBD1 matches 10 bases. The clonotype originates from a man in his late teens or twenties with type 1 diabetes. CDR3 residues: CASSLGQGKDGTEAFF. CDR3 bases: TGTGCCAGCAGCTTGGGACAGGGGAAGGATGGAACTGAAGCTTTCTTT. Based on the CDR3 plus reference TRBV13 and TRBJ1-1, the full variable domain is AAGVIQSPRHLIKEKRETATLKCYPIPRHDTVYWYQQGPGQDPQFLISFYEKMQSDKGSIPDRFSAQQFSDYHSELNMSSLELGDSALYFCASSLGQGKDGTEAFFGQGTRLTVV.